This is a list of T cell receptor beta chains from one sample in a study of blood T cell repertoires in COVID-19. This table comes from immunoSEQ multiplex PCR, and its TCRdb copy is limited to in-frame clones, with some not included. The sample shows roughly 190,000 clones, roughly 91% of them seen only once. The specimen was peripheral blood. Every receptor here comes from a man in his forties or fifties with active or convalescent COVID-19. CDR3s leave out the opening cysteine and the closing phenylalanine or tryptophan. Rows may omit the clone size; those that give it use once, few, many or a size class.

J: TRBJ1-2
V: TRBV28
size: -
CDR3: ASSGRGVYGYT

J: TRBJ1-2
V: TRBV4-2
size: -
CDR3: ASSHQGEFYGYT

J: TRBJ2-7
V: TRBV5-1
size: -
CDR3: ASSRRGQSYEQY

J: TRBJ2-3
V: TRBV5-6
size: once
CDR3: ASSTQGVPTDTQY

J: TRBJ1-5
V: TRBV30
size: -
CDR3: AWSVRDRGSHSNQPQH

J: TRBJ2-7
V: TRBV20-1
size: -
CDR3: SASGTSEYEQY

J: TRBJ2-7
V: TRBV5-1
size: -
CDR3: ASSLRQGAGEQY

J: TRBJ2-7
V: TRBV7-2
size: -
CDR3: ASSPGTRSYEQY

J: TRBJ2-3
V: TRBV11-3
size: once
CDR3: ASSLKLAGGADTQY

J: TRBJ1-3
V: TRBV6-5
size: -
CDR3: ASTPGHSGNTIY

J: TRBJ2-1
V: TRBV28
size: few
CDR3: ASSVGLAVYNEQF

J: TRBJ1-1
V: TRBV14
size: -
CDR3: ASSQDIRGEAF

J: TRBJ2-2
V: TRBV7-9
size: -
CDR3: ASSLAGGNTGELF

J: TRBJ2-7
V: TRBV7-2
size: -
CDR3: ASNSGGPEQY

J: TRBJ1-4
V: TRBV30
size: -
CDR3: AWSVLGGRREKLF

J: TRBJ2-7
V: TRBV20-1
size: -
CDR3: SASNKRTSGGAPYEQY

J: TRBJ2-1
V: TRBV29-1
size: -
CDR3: SARGDPYNEQF

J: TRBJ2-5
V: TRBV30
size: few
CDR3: AWSPGLAGQETQY

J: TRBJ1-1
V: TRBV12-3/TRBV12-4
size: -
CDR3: ASRSGGNTEAF

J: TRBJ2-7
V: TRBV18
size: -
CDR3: ASSLAGTGVFYEQY

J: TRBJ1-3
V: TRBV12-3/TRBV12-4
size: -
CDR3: ASSGRWEDTIY

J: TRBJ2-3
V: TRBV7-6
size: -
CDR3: ASSLTGLAGPDTQY

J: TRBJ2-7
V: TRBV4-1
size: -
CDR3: ASSQDKPPQILGEQY

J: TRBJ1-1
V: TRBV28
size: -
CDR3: ASIPPRGHTEAF

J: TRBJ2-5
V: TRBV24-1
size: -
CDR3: ATSEGDRRYQETQY

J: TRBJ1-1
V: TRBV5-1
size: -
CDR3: ASSFRRDTEAF

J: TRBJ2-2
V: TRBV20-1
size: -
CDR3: SASGGRAGSGELF

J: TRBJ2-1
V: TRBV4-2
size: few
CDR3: ASSQEWREDRQF

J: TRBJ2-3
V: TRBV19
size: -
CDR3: ASSIDKQGGTDTQY

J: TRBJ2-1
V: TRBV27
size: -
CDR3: ASSPNQRTSVNEQF

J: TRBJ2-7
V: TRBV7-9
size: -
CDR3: ASSLDLDSYEQY

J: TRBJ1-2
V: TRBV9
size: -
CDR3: ASSIPGNNYGYT

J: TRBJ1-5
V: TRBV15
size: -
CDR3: ATTPTGDSNQPQH

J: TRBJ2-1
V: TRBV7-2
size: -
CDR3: ASSQLRDNEQF

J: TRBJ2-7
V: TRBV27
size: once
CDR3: ASSLEQGTYEQY

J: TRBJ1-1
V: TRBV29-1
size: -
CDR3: SAGQPLNTEAF